The 29 T cell receptor beta chains below come from one sample, sequenced in a study of blood T cell repertoires in COVID-19. Libraries were prepared by immunoSEQ multiplex PCR; TCRdb keeps only in-frame clonotypes and omits some of them. The repertoire has under 8,000 clones, 80% to 85% of them found once; the top ten carry around 8%. Sequences were obtained from peripheral blood. The receptors were gathered from a human donor with active COVID-19. The donor label of this sample is uncertain.

J is TRBJ2-1 and V is TRBV9; maybe TRBD1 (6 bases). There are 16 residues in the CDR3. V dropped 3 bases and J dropped 3 bases, with 16 bases sitting between them. CDR1 and CDR2 (germline): SGDLS, YYNGEE. CDR3 in amino acids: CASSAHRVTDYNEQFF. In DNA, the CDR3 is TGTGCCAGCAGCGCACACAGGGTTACCGACTACAATGAGCAGTTCTTC.

The chain couples TRBV7-3 to TRBJ2-2, with 7 bases aligning to TRBD1. There are 13 residues in the CDR3. Trimming cost V 5 bases and J 8 bases; bases outside gene matches: 5. The germline gives CDR1 SGHTA, CDR2 FQGTGA. Here the CDR3 DNA reads TGTGCCAGCAGCGCTAGACAGGGAGGGGAGCTGTTTTTT. Translated, it gives CASSARQGGELFF.

The gene calls are TRBV16 and TRBJ2-1; D ambiguous. Trimming removed 4 bases at V and 9 bases at J, with 16 bases between. The CDR3 covers 14 residues. CDR1 is KGHSY and CDR2 is FQNENV in the germline V gene. CDR3 in DNA: TGTGCCAGCAGCCCTAACCCATCAACGAGTGAGCAGTTCTTC. Translated: CASSPNPSTSEQFF.

The gene calls are TRBV29-1 and TRBJ1-1; 8 positions match TRBD1. The CDR3 has 12 amino acids. Per the germline V gene, CDR1 is SQVTM and CDR2 is ANQGSEA. V lost 7 bases to trimming and J lost 1 base; unmatched junction nucleotides: 2. Here the CDR3 reads CSAGTGNTEAFF. The CDR3 DNA reads as TGCAGCGCTGGGACAGGGAACACTGAAGCTTTCTTT.

This chain links TRBV7-2 with TRBJ2-1; 14 positions match TRBD2. CDR3 length equals 17 residues. Per germline, CDR1 SGHTA and CDR2 FQGNSA. The V and J ends lost 5 bases and 5 bases, in that order; junction bases with no gene match: 8. The CDR3 DNA reads TGTGCCAGCAGCCTCCCGGGACTAGCGGGAGTTGACAATGAGCAGTTCTTC. Encoded protein: CASSLPGLAGVDNEQFF.

This chain links TRBV7-8 with TRBJ2-1; 10 bases fit TRBD1. This CDR3 contains 17 residues. Per the germline V gene, CDR1 is SGHVS and CDR2 is FQNEAQ. With 4 bases clipped from V and 9 bases from J, the junction kept 15 bases outside the gene matches. The CDR3 reads CASSYTGTGVGVGEQFF. The CDR3 bases are TGTGCCAGCAGCTACACCGGGACAGGGGTTGGGGTCGGTGAGCAGTTCTTC.

The rearrangement uses TRBV5-4 and TRBJ1-3; 8 bases line up with TRBD1. The CDR3 spans 14 residues. The germline CDR1 and CDR2 sequences are SGHNT and YYREEE (reference sequence). Losses at the gene ends were 4 bases for V and 3 bases for J; bases not matched to a gene: 3. The CDR3 loop reads CASSPGQVGNTIYF. CDR3 DNA: TGTGCCAGCAGCCCGGGACAGGTTGGAAACACCATATATTTT.

This clone showed up just a few times. The rearrangement links TRBV4-2 to TRBJ2-6, with TRBD2 matching over 12 bases. V shed 3 bases, J shed 0 bases, and the junction held 3 bases outside the gene matches. This CDR3 has 18 residues. Germline CDR1 reads LGHNA; CDR2 reads YNFKEQ. CDR3 in amino acids: CASSHAGLAGSGANVLTF. CDR3 sequence (DNA): TGTGCCAGCAGCCACGCGGGACTAGCGGGCTCTGGGGCCAACGTCCTGACTTTC.

The chain uses TRBV27 and TRBJ2-3, with 12 positions matching TRBD2. CDR1 and CDR2 from the germline V gene are MNHEY and SMNVEV (reference sequence). CDR3 length equals 19 residues. After removal of 8 bases from V and 0 bases from J, the junction contained 15 bases not matched to a gene. Here the CDR3 reads CASSEASGGVVTSTDTQYF. CDR3 nucleotides: TGTGCCAGCTCTGAGGCTAGCGGGGGGGTGGTAACTAGCACAGATACGCAGTATTTT.

V and J are TRBV14 and TRBJ2-3, with D uncertain. V lost 0 bases, J lost 15 bases, and 16 bases lay in between. Germline V gene data show CDR1 as SGHDN and CDR2 as FVKESK. CDR3 length: 13 amino acids. The CDR3 coding sequence is TGTGCCAGCAGCCAAGAGTTAGAGACGGAGCAATATTTT. It is translated as CASSQELETEQYF.

The chain uses TRBV7-3 and TRBJ2-1; TRBD2 agrees at 11 bases. The CDR3 consists of 16 residues. The ends lost 3 bases at V and 6 bases at J; junction bases unmatched: 7. Germline V gene sequence: CDR1 SGHTA, CDR2 FQGTGA. In DNA form, the CDR3 reads TGTGCCAGCAGCTTTGTAGCGGGAGGGCTTCTCAATGAGCAGTTCTTC. This translates into CASSFVAGGLLNEQFF.

The chain couples TRBV9 to TRBJ2-3; 11 bases are a match to TRBD2. The CDR3 length is 15 residues. Germline assignment: CDR1 SGDLS and CDR2 YYNGEE. With V trimmed by 4 bases and J by 6 bases, 7 bases remained unmatched. DNA for the CDR3: TGTGCCAGCAGCTTAGCGGGGGGGCCCTTGGATACGCAGTATTTT. Translation: CASSLAGGPLDTQYF.

This rearrangement joins TRBV4-1 to TRBJ2-2; D is unresolved. This CDR3 contains 12 residues. V lost 4 bases to trimming and J lost 5 bases, with 5 bases between them. Germline CDR1 MGHRA, CDR2 YSYEKL. CDR3 bases: TGCGCCAGCAGCCTTACTACCGGGGAGCTGTTTTTT. Its protein is CASSLTTGELFF.

This sequence joins TRBV23-1 and TRBJ2-7; D may be TRBD1 (6 bases). TRBV23-1 is noted as an ORF with a role that remains uncertain. This CDR3 has 16 amino acids. Trimming stripped 6 bases from V and 2 bases from J, with 20 bases between. The CDR3 sequence is CASSLKGGVRTYEQYV. In DNA, the CDR3 is TGCGCCAGCAGCCTTAAAGGGGGAGTTAGGACCTACGAGCAGTACGTC.

The rearrangement links TRBV6-5 to TRBJ2-7, with a weak D call TRBD1 (5 bases). V lost 7 bases and J lost 5, with 15 bases in between. The CDR3 contains 13 residues. Germline CDR1 is MNHEY and CDR2 is SVGAGI. Here the CDR3 reads CASTQGFSDEQYF. DNA of the CDR3: TGTGCCAGCACTCAGGGCTTCTCTGACGAGCAGTACTTC.

The chain links TRBV5-8 to TRBJ1-1; 8 bases agree with TRBD1. The V and J ends lost 0 bases and 5 bases, in that order; junction bases with no gene match: 3. CDR3 length equals 14 residues. Looked up from germline, CDR1 is SGHTS and CDR2 is YDEGEE. In DNA, the CDR3 is TGTGCCAGCAGCTTGGTACAGGGGGGGACTGAAGCTTTCTTT. It is translated as CASSLVQGGTEAFF.

This clone was seen a handful of times. The V and J genes are TRBV9 and TRBJ2-1; no reliable D call. Germline V gene lookup returns CDR1 SGDLS and CDR2 YYNGEE. V was trimmed by 0 bases and J by 6 bases, leaving 10 bases between them. CDR3 size: 14 residues. CDR3 sequence reads: CASSVGIAGNEQFF. The CDR3 DNA reads as TGTGCCAGCAGCGTAGGCATTGCCGGCAATGAGCAGTTCTTC.

This clone was counted once. The J gene is TRBJ1-1, the V gene TRBV18; no reliable D call. CDR3 length: 14 residues. CDR1 and CDR2 from the germline V gene are KGHSH and LQKENI. The V gene lost 6 bases and the J gene lost 10 bases, with 21 bases spanning the gap. The CDR3 nucleotides read TGTGCCAGCTCCGATGGACTGAATTCAGTGGGAGCTTTCTTT. Encoded protein: CASSDGLNSVGAFF.

V and J are TRBV2 and TRBJ2-7; maybe TRBD2 (6 bases). Germline V gene lookup returns CDR1 SNHLY and CDR2 FYNNEI. The CDR3 runs 15 residues. V dropped 7 bases and J dropped 5 bases, with 21 bases sitting between them. In DNA, the CDR3 is TGTGCCAGCATCCTGGGCTCGGACCGGGGGAACGAGCAGTACTTC. It translates to CASILGSDRGNEQYF.

This clone is large. This sequence joins TRBV7-9 and TRBJ2-5; D remains unclear. Trimming took off 9 bases at V and 4 bases at J, with 12 bases between the two ends. The germline gives CDR1 SEHNR, CDR2 FQNEAQ (reference sequence). The CDR3 consists of 12 residues. The DNA for the CDR3 is TGTGCCAGTTCGACTGGTGGAGAGACCCAGTACTTC. Encoded protein: CASSTGGETQYF.

The rearrangement joins TRBV15 to TRBJ2-1, with D unresolved. The V end lost 2 bases, the J end lost 7 bases, and 12 bases lay between the germline ends. This CDR3 spans 14 amino acids. CDR1 is LNHNV and CDR2 is YYDKDF in the germline V gene (reference sequence). CDR3 protein: CATSRHIAANEQFF. The CDR3, as DNA: TGTGCCACCAGCAGACACATAGCAGCTAATGAGCAGTTCTTC.

CDR3 coding DNA: TGTGCCAGCAACAATGGGGGGGAGCAGTTCTTC. It specifies CASNNGGEQFF. J is TRBJ2-1 and V is TRBV25-1; perhaps TRBD2 as D (6 bases). This CDR3 is 11 amino acids long. Germline V CDR1 and CDR2: MGHDK, SYGVNS. V was clipped by 7 bases and J by 10 bases, with 11 bases between them.

The chain's CDR3 is CATRQGANTEAFF. DNA for the CDR3: TGTGCCACCCGACAGGGGGCGAACACTGAAGCTTTCTTT. The V call is TRBV7-9, the J call TRBJ1-1; TRBD1 agrees at 10 bases. V lost 10 bases, J lost 1 base, and 3 bases stayed unmatched. Germline CDR1 SEHNR, CDR2 FQNEAQ (reference sequence). There are 13 residues in the CDR3.

J is TRBJ2-3 and V is TRBV7-9, with D perhaps matching TRBD2 (5 bases). CDR3 length equals 12 residues. Germline V gives CDR1 SEHNR, CDR2 FQNEAQ (reference sequence). V was shortened by 5 bases and J by 5 bases, with 8 bases between the two germline ends. CDR3 amino acids: CASSPTRDTQYF. The CDR3 region has the DNA TGTGCCAGCAGCCCTACTAGAGATACGCAGTATTTT.

The J gene is TRBJ1-1, the V gene TRBV9, with 7 positions matching TRBD1. The CDR3 has 13 amino acids. V lost 3 bases to trimming and J lost 6 bases; unmatched junction nucleotides: 5. CDR1 is SGDLS and CDR2 is YYNGEE in the germline V gene. The CDR3 nucleotides are TGTGCCAGCAGCGACCCCCAGGGGGCTGAAGCTTTCTTT. It encodes CASSDPQGAEAFF.

The V call is TRBV7-9, the J call TRBJ2-2, with D perhaps TRBD2 (6 bases). Between the trimmed V and J ends, which lost 11 bases and 1 base, there was a span of 11 bases. Germline V gene sequence: CDR1 SEHNR, CDR2 FQNEAQ (reference sequence). The CDR3 sequence is 13 residues long. CDR3: CAGLAVNTGELFF. The CDR3, as DNA: TGTGCCGGCTTAGCGGTGAACACCGGGGAGCTGTTTTTT.

This clone was recorded only once. V usage is TRBV9 and J usage is TRBJ2-7; the match to TRBD1 covers 9 bases. Germline CDR1 and CDR2: SGDLS and YYNGEE. The CDR3 consists of 15 residues. Trimming removed 3 bases from V and 4 bases from J; junction bases left unmatched: 8. The CDR3 coding sequence is TGTGCCAGCAGCGCAGCCCCCGGGACAGGGTACGAGCAGTACTTC. It is translated as CASSAAPGTGYEQYF.

The chain links TRBV20-1 to TRBJ2-5, with TRBD1 matching 7 bases. Germline assignment: CDR1 DFQATT and CDR2 SNEGSKA (reference sequence). The CDR3 has 13 residues. Losses at the gene ends were 3 bases for V and 1 base for J; bases not matched to a gene: 2. CDR3 coding DNA: TGCAGTGCTAGTAGGGACAGCCAAGAGACCCAGTACTTC. Translated, it gives CSASRDSQETQYF.

The chain joins TRBV6-4 to TRBJ2-1; 8 positions agree with TRBD2. In germline, CDR1 is MRHNA, CDR2 SNTAGT. The CDR3 has 14 amino acids. The V gene end was trimmed by 2 bases and the J gene end by 3 bases; junction bases not matched to a gene: 0. The CDR3 region has the DNA TGTGCCAGCAGTGACGGGACTAGCTACAATGAGCAGTTCTTC. Residues: CASSDGTSYNEQFF.